The sequence of this T cell receptor (beta chain) was determined in a study of regulatory T cells in long-lasting Graves disease. Trimming removed 4 bases at V and 0 bases at J, with 8 bases between. CDR1 SGHRS and CDR2 YFSETQ come from the germline V gene. CDR3 size: 13 residues. Time point meaning: newly diagnosed GD, antithyroid drugs for less than 3 months. Extracted RNA from PBMCs served as the source of the TCR library. Researchers made TCR beta libraries by using iRepertoire HTBI primers and running Arm-PCR on CDR3 regions. MiXCR was run by TCRdb on the multiplex PCR reads, yielding one entry per CDR3 protein. The sample yields fewer than 550,000 distinct CDR3 sequences, roughly 15% seen once. These same records also appear under a second study, on T cells in Graves' hyperthyroidism and ophthalmopathy.

The clonotype comes from a woman aged 35-60 years with Graves disease. The material was peripheral blood mononuclear cells (PBMCs), obtained at new diagnosis, from a patient treated with antithyroid drugs. The chain uses TRBV5-1 and TRBJ2-7; D unresolved. The CDR3 DNA follows: TGCGCCAGCAGCCCTGACAACTCCTACGAGCAGTACTTC. Translating it yields CASSPDNSYEQYF.